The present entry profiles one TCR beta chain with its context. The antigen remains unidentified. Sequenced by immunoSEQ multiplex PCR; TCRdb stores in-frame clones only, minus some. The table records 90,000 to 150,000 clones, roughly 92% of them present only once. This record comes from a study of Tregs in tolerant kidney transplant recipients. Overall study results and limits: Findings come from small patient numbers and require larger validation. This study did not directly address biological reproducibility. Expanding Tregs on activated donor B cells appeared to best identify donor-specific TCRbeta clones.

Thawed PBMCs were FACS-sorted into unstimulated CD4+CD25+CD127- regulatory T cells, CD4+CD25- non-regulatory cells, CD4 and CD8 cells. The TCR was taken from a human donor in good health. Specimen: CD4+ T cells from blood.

The chain's CDR3 is CASSSRGQSFYEQYF. The CDR3 DNA sequence: TGTGCCAGCAGTTCCAGGGGACAGAGTTTCTACGAGCAGTACTTC. The rearrangement uses TRBV6-6 and TRBJ2-7; 7 bases agree with TRBD1. This CDR3 has 15 residues. With V trimmed by 4 bases and J by 3 bases, 9 bases remained unmatched. Germline V CDR1 and CDR2: MNHNY, SVGAGI (reference sequence).